This T cell receptor beta chain emerged from a study of regulatory T cells in long-lasting Graves disease. General study points: Newly diagnosed disease favored TRBV20-1 and TRBJ2-1 over persistent disease.

iRepertoire HTBI primers and Arm-PCR of CDR3 regions built TCR beta libraries. MiXCR, applied by TCRdb to the multiplex PCR reads, yields one record per CDR3 protein. Of about 470,000 distinct CDR3 sequences in the sample, around a fifth are singletons; the top ten hold about 7%. Turning to this clonotype: The antigen is not known.

Time point indicated: persistent/refractory GD, antithyroid drugs over 5 years with positive TRAb. The authors made the TCR library using RNA they extracted from PBMCs. Patients were from an endocrinology department in Xi'an, China. This CDR3 spans 15 amino acids. CDR1 is MDHEN and CDR2 is SYDVKM in the germline V gene. V lost 7 bases to trimming and J lost 5 bases; unmatched junction nucleotides: 10. Sequencing used peripheral blood mononuclear cells (PBMCs), obtained when the disease was refractory, from a patient treated with antithyroid drugs. The chain combines TRBV28 with TRBJ2-1, with 8 positions matching TRBD2. The TCR sequence derives from a female donor with Graves disease. CDR3 DNA sequence: TGTGCCAGCACCCCCCGGGGGGGGGGACACAATGAGCAGTTCTTC. This sequence encodes CASTPRGGGHNEQFF.